This passage covers 29 T cell receptor beta chains from one sample sequenced in a study of tumor-infiltrating lymphocytes in oesophageal squamous cell carcinoma (dated by TCRdb to the mid-2010s). The method was PCR. These reads were obtained on an Illumina HiSeq 2000. In TCRdb, the public reads were trimmed at Q25 with fastp and aligned with MiXCR, with productive beta chains retained. CDR3 protein sequences are deduplicated, and each keeps its most common genes and DNA. The sample table lists about 14,000 distinct CDR3 sequences, almost 50% of them with a count of one. The ten top clones hold 14% of the sample. Sample: blood. The source of these receptors is a male donor with esophageal squamous cell carcinoma.

This clonotype was detected once. The V and J genes are TRBV10-3 and TRBJ2-1; the match to TRBD2 covers 14 bases. From germline, CDR1 is ENHRY and CDR2 SYGVKD. The CDR3 is 17 amino acids. With 4 bases clipped from V and 4 bases from J, the junction kept 6 bases outside the gene matches. The chain's CDR3 is CAISAKGLAGGYNEQFF. The CDR3 region has the DNA TGTGCCATCAGTGCCAAAGGACTAGCGGGAGGATACAATGAGCAGTTCTTC.

This clonotype was found a few times. The CDR3 does not close with the conserved phenylalanine or tryptophan, likely indicating a read error. It is unclear where the CDR3 begins or ends on the DNA, so no DNA is shown, and the CDR3 is as TCRdb lists it. The chain has TRBV7-2 and TRBJ1-1. The CDR3 is 18 amino acids long, termini counted. Germline V gene lookup returns CDR1 SGHTA and CDR2 FQGNSA. CDR3 sequence: CASSLDRGTTSTSSTSGQ.

This clonotype was seen many times. The chain has TRBV6-2 or TRBV6-3 and TRBJ2-4, with 12 bases lining up with TRBD2. The DNA matches TRBJ2-7 better at its end, which makes the J call doubtful. From germline, CDR1 is MNHEY and CDR2 SVGEGT. The CDR3 runs to 16 residues. CDR3 in amino acids: CASSYALAGGPYEQYF. In DNA, the CDR3 is TGTGCCAGCAGTTACGCTCTAGCGGGAGGGCCTTACGAGCAGTACTTC.

The chain uses TRBV28 and TRBJ1-5, with 7 bases identical to TRBD1. Germline CDR1 MDHEN, CDR2 SYDVKM. The V and J ends lost 4 bases and 9 bases, in that order; junction bases with no gene match: 12. This CDR3 spans 15 amino acids. The CDR3 DNA reads as TGTGCCAGCAGTTCCCATCCGGGACAGAGGTGGCCCCAGCATTTT. Residues: CASSSHPGQRWPQHF.

By share of the sample, this clonotype is large. The V and J genes are TRBV7-2 and TRBJ2-7; D possibly corresponds to TRBD1 (5 bases). This CDR3 contains 14 residues. Trimming left V 1 base short and J 1 base short, with 8 bases between. Germline V CDR1 and CDR2: SGHTA, FQGNSA. In DNA form, the CDR3 reads TGTGCCAGCAGCTTAGTGACAGCTTCCTACGAGCAGTACTTC. This codes for CASSLVTASYEQYF. Full variable domain (remainder filled in from reference TRBV7-2 and TRBJ2-7): GAGVSQSPSNKVTEKGKDVELRCDPISGHTALYWYRQSLGQGLEFLIYFQGNSAPDKSGLPSDRFSAERTGGSVSTLTIQRTQQEDSAVYLCASSLVTASYEQYFGPGTRLTVT.

In this sample, this clonotype turned up once. The V gene is TRBV12-3 or TRBV12-4, the J gene TRBJ2-6; D is perhaps TRBD2 (6 bases). The better agreement between TRBJ2-7 and the DNA end casts doubt on the J call. The CDR3 spans 12 residues. The CDR3 nucleotides are TGTGCCAGCAGTTTATGGAGGGACGAGCAGTACTTC. This sequence encodes CASSLWRDEQYF.

The chain employs TRBV7-8 and TRBJ1-1, with D perhaps TRBD1 (5 bases). Germline lookup yields CDR1 SGHVS and CDR2 FQNEAQ. The CDR3 is made up of 16 amino acids. V was clipped by 1 base and J by 3 bases, with 15 bases between them. The CDR3 here is CASSLGSRGRDTEAFF. As DNA, the CDR3 is TGTGCCAGCAGCTTAGGTTCGAGGGGTAGGGACACTGAAGCTTTCTTT.

V gene TRBV7-8 combines with J gene TRBJ1-2; D not certain. Trimming removed 1 base from V and 5 bases from J, with 17 bases in between. The germline V gene has CDR1 SGHVS and CDR2 FQNEAQ. The CDR3 is 16 amino acids. The DNA of the CDR3 is TGTGCCAGCAGCTTAGAAGTGGGGTTCTCCCTTTATGGCTACACCTTC. The encoded protein is CASSLEVGFSLYGYTF.

This clonotype is labeled as medium-sized. The chain recombines TRBV6-1 with TRBJ2-6; D is uncertain. The CDR3 extends over 15 amino acids. V lost 5 bases and J 0 bases, leaving 8 bases between the germline ends. Germline V gene data show CDR1 as MNHNS and CDR2 as SASEGT. CDR3 nucleotide sequence: TGTGCCAGCAGTCTTGGGCACTCTGGGGCCAACGTCCTGACTTTC. Translated, it gives CASSLGHSGANVLTF.

The rearrangement uses TRBV7-8 and TRBJ2-1, with D possibly being TRBD1 or TRBD2 (5 bases each). Germline V gene sequence: CDR1 SGHVS, CDR2 FQNEAQ. This CDR3 has 15 amino acids. The V end lost 4 bases, the J end lost 8 bases, and 18 bases lay between the germline ends. The CDR3 loop is CASSYRGRGAHEQFF. DNA for the CDR3: TGTGCCAGCAGCTATCGGGGCAGAGGGGCACATGAGCAGTTCTTC.

This clonotype was seen at least ten times. CDR3 residues: CASSPEGLLGETQYF. DNA for the CDR3: TGTGCCAGCAGCCCTGAGGGTTTACTAGGGGAGACCCAGTACTTC. This rearrangement joins TRBV2 to TRBJ2-5; perhaps TRBD2 as D (5 bases). V lost 6 bases to trimming and J lost 5 bases, with 19 bases between them. The CDR3 has 15 residues. Germline loops: CDR1 SNHLY, CDR2 FYNNEI.

This clonotype was observed a handful of times. The chain combines TRBV7-8 with TRBJ2-5; maybe TRBD1 (6 bases). The length of the CDR3 is 14 residues. V was pared by 0 bases and J by 2 bases, with 7 bases between. CDR1 is SGHVS and CDR2 is FQNEAQ in the germline V gene. CDR3 bases: TGTGCCAGCAGCTTAGCTAGGGGGCAAGAGACCCAGTACTTC. Its protein product is CASSLARGQETQYF.

This clonotype is classed as medium-sized. This chain joins TRBV19 and TRBJ2-1; TRBD2 aligns across 8 bases. The CDR3 runs 14 residues. J gave up 5 bases and V 5 bases, and 5 bases lay outside the gene matches. Germline CDR1 is LNHDA and CDR2 is SQIVND (reference sequence). The CDR3 reads CASSDAGGHNEQFF. CDR3 bases: TGTGCCAGTAGTGACGCGGGAGGCCACAATGAGCAGTTCTTC.

In this sample, this clonotype turned up a few times. The rearrangement joins TRBV7-6 to TRBJ1-6, with 7 bases fitting TRBD1. After removal of 2 bases from V and 7 bases from J, the junction contained 17 bases not matched to a gene. The CDR3 sequence is 19 residues long. Looked up from germline, CDR1 is SGHVS and CDR2 is FNYEAQ. This CDR3 is CASSLPGGQSQPFNSPLHF. The DNA of the CDR3 is TGTGCCAGCAGCTTACCAGGGGGACAGAGTCAACCATTCAATTCACCCCTCCACTTT.

This clonotype was seen just once. The chain uses TRBV7-3 and TRBJ2-5; 7 bases line up with TRBD1. Matching the DNA end better, TRBJ2-7 makes the J call doubtful. The CDR3 is 15 amino acids. Germline V CDR1 and CDR2: SGHTA, FQGTGA. The CDR3 nucleotides are TGTGCCAGCAGCAGTTTTCACCGGGACAGCTACGAGCAGTACTTC. It is translated as CASSSFHRDSYEQYF.

This clonotype has a handful of counts. The DNA is left out, because the CDR3 cannot be placed on it with certainty; the CDR3 is given as TCRdb lists it. The chain recombines TRBV7-5 with TRBJ2-1; the D segment call TRBD2 is taken from the table without a DNA check. TRBV7-5 is a pseudogene locus. The CDR3 extends over 19 residues, inclusive of both ends. The CDR3 reads CISVPEAGLAEGSNNEQFF.

V and J are TRBV7-3 and TRBJ2-3, with TRBD2 matching 7 bases. This CDR3 spans 15 amino acids. Germline V gives CDR1 SGHTA, CDR2 FQGTGA. V was clipped by 3 bases and J by 6 bases; unmatched bases: 9. The CDR3 reads CASSFLAGVGDTQYF. The CDR3 DNA is TGTGCCAGCAGCTTTCTTGCGGGAGTCGGGGATACGCAGTATTTT.

As regards this clonotype: The missing conserved phenylalanine or tryptophan at the end of this CDR3 makes a read error likely. Because the CDR3's place on the DNA is in doubt, the DNA is left out and the CDR3 is given as listed by TCRdb. V usage is TRBV7-4 and J usage is TRBJ2-7; the DNA was not compared with TRBD2, the D call given in the table. The CDR3 spans 18 residues, counting both ends. CDR1 and CDR2 from the germline V gene are SGHVT and SQSDAQ. The CDR3 here is CASSPEDYLAYNEQFFGS.

The sample holds a few counts of this clonotype. The rearrangement uses TRBV6-6 and TRBJ2-7, with D uncertain. CDR1 and CDR2 (germline): MNHNY, SVGAGI (reference sequence). The CDR3 runs to 13 residues. V lost 2 bases and J 7 bases, leaving 12 bases between the germline ends. The CDR3 is CASSYRVDNEQYF. The CDR3 coding sequence is TGTGCCAGCAGTTACAGGGTCGACAATGAGCAGTACTTC.

This clonotype was seen many times. A much larger clone lies a single base off, so this may be a read error. This chain joins TRBV7-3 and TRBJ2-5; 8 bases agree with TRBD2. CDR1 and CDR2 (germline): SGHTA, FQGTGA. This CDR3 has 15 amino acids. V trimming: 5 bases; J trimming: 11 bases; junction bases outside the gene matches: 16. This CDR3 is CASSLPGTRDNEQYF. CDR3 DNA sequence: TGTGCCAGCAGCCTACCCGGGACTAGGGACAATGAGCAGTACTTC.

This clonotype came up many times. It may be a read error: a sequence one base away is much more abundant. This rearrangement joins TRBV7-9 to TRBJ2-5; 7 nucleotides match TRBD2. In germline, CDR1 is SEHNR, CDR2 FQNEAQ (reference sequence). The CDR3 extends over 14 amino acids. V lost 7 bases and J lost 11; bases outside the gene matches: 16. CDR3 sequence reads: CASIRSGAWDEQYF. The CDR3 coding sequence is TGTGCCAGCATTAGGAGCGGGGCTTGGGATGAGCAGTACTTC.

By share of the sample, this clonotype is medium-sized. The V and J genes are TRBV6-1 and TRBJ2-4; D is uncertain. Germline CDR1 and CDR2: MNHNS and SASEGT. The V end lost 1 base, the J end lost 5 bases, and 6 bases lay between the germline ends. The CDR3 length is 13 residues. The CDR3 protein is CASSEVPENIQYF. CDR3 DNA sequence: TGTGCCAGCAGTGAAGTTCCAGAAAACATTCAGTACTTC.

This clonotype has a count of ten or more. A much more abundant neighbour one base away suggests this may be a read error. The V and J genes are TRBV19 and TRBJ2-4; TRBD2 matches at 12 bases. Germline assignment: CDR1 LNHDA and CDR2 SQIVND (reference sequence). This CDR3 region has 16 residues. With 4 bases clipped from V and 13 bases from J, the junction kept 14 bases outside the gene matches. The CDR3 nucleotides read TGTGCCAGTAGTACGAGACTAGCGGGAGTAGACAATGAGCAGTACTTC. This translates into CASSTRLAGVDNEQYF.

The chain links TRBV4-1 to TRBJ2-1, with D tentatively TRBD2 (6 bases). The CDR3 consists of 15 residues. The germline V gene has CDR1 MGHRA and CDR2 YSYEKL. V was pared by 4 bases and J by 13 bases, with 23 bases between. The CDR3, as DNA: TGCGCCAGCAGCCCGGGAGATGACCCCCGTGAGACCCAGTTCTTC. Its translation: CASSPGDDPRETQFF.

The chain combines TRBV7-6 with TRBJ2-3; no clear D. Germline CDR1 is SGHVS and CDR2 is FNYEAQ. The CDR3 covers 12 residues. Trimming stripped 6 bases from V and 5 bases from J, with 9 bases between. CDR3 in DNA: TGTGCCAGCAGTCCAGCCGGAGATACGCAGTATTTT. Translation: CASSPAGDTQYF.

About this clonotype itself: No conserved phenylalanine or tryptophan ends this CDR3, so it is likely a read error. The limits of the CDR3 on the DNA are not certain, so only TCRdb's listed CDR3 is given. J is TRBJ2-5 and V is TRBV6-4; the listed D gene, TRBD2, was not tested against the DNA. Germline V gene sequence: CDR1 MRHNA, CDR2 SNTAGT. The CDR3 adds up to 13 amino acids, both ends counted. CDR3 residues: CASISWPPLHFGN.

This clonotype has at least ten counts. One junction end disagrees with the germline gene, perhaps due to a read error. The chain's CDR3 is CASSSRQGGNTIYF. The CDR3 DNA reads as TGCGCCAGCAGCTCAAGACAGGGAGGAAACACCATATATTTT. V and J are TRBV5-4 and TRBJ1-3, with 7 bases that match TRBD1. Germline values: CDR1 SGHNT, CDR2 YYREEE (reference sequence). This CDR3 contains 14 residues.

This clonotype came up many times. A much more abundant neighbour one base away suggests this may be a read error. J is TRBJ2-7 and V is TRBV12-3 or TRBV12-4; TRBD2 might be the D (5 bases). V was cut by 3 bases and J by 7 bases, with 16 bases left in between. This CDR3 spans 14 amino acids. CDR3 DNA sequence: TGTGCCAGCAGTTTTTCGGGGTTCTACAATGAGCAGTACTTC. Its protein is CASSFSGFYNEQYF.

The rearrangement joins TRBV6-2 or TRBV6-3 to TRBJ2-1, with TRBD2 as a possible D gene (7 bases). The tail of the sequence fits TRBJ2-5 better, so the J call may be wrong. This CDR3 is 15 amino acids long. Germline CDR1 is MNHEY and CDR2 is SVGEGT. Here the CDR3 DNA reads TGTGCCAGCAGTCAAGGGGGGGGGCGACGGGAGACCCAGTACTTC. Encoded protein: CASSQGGGRRETQYF.